The 7 T cell receptor beta chains listed next were all sequenced from one sample in a study of T cells in Graves' hyperthyroidism and ophthalmopathy. RNA transcripts gave rise to amplified TCR beta CDR3 regions. The HTBI primer set served for first-round RT-PCR of the TCR CDR3. TCRdb recomputed calls from the multiplex PCR reads with MiXCR, one row per CDR3 protein. The sample consists of around 440,000 distinct CDR3 sequences, more than 15% of them appearing once. Input material: blood. The receptors originated from a woman aged 18-29 years with Graves' hyperthyroidism.

This clonotype was observed at least ten times. The chain couples TRBV30 to TRBJ1-2; D perhaps matches TRBD1 (6 bases). The germline V and J ends were trimmed by 2 bases and 4 bases, with 17 bases remaining between them. The CDR3 runs to 15 residues. CDR1 and CDR2 from the germline V gene are GTSNPN and SVGIG (reference sequence). This chain's CDR3 is CAWSPPRTDFYGYTF. For the CDR3, the DNA is TGTGCCTGGAGTCCTCCACGGACAGACTTCTATGGCTACACCTTC.

This clonotype was picked up many times. The chain links TRBV5-1 to TRBJ2-1, with D possibly matching TRBD1 (5 bases). From germline, CDR1 is SGHRS and CDR2 YFSETQ. The CDR3 spans 15 residues. The V gene lost 4 bases and the J gene lost 1 base, with 12 bases spanning the gap. The DNA of the CDR3 is TGCGCCAGCAGCCCCAGGGCTGGGTCCTACAATGAGCAGTTCTTC. It translates to CASSPRAGSYNEQFF.

This chain links TRBV20-1 with TRBJ2-2; D is possibly TRBD1 (6 bases). The germline V gene has CDR1 DFQATT and CDR2 SNEGSKA (reference sequence). The ends were cut back, 3 bases at V and 3 bases at J, with 14 bases in the middle. The CDR3 spans 15 residues. The CDR3, as DNA: TGCAGTGCTAGGTACCCCCCAGGGGACACCGGGGAGCTGTTTTTT. Its protein product is CSARYPPGDTGELFF.

Many counts were recorded for this clonotype. The gene calls are TRBV20-1 and TRBJ1-2; 9 bases are a match to TRBD1. Germline loops: CDR1 DFQATT, CDR2 SNEGSKA (reference sequence). The junction had 11 bases not matched to a gene; V was cut back by 1 base and J by 8 bases. This CDR3 is built from 15 residues. CDR3 in amino acids: CSARVDYRGLWGYTF. The CDR3 DNA reads as TGCAGTGCTAGAGTGGATTACAGGGGGCTGTGGGGCTACACCTTC.

This clonotype was detected many times. The chain employs TRBV30 and TRBJ1-5, with TRBD1 matching 7 bases. Germline CDR1 and CDR2: GTSNPN and SVGIG (reference sequence). V shed 2 bases and J 4 bases; nucleotides not matched to a gene: 2. CDR3 length equals 13 residues. The CDR3 is CAWSTGVNQPQHF. CDR3 nucleotide sequence: TGTGCCTGGAGTACAGGGGTGAATCAGCCCCAGCATTTT.

There are many counts of this clonotype. This chain uses TRBV12-3 or TRBV12-4 with TRBJ1-6; no firm D call. V was trimmed by 3 bases and J by 14 bases, leaving 23 bases between them. The CDR3 spans 16 residues. The CDR3 bases are TGTGCCAGCAGTTTCAGGCTGGACCCCCAAACGACGGCCCTCCACTTT. Its translation: CASSFRLDPQTTALHF.

This clonotype was seen many times. This sequence joins TRBV12-3 or TRBV12-4 and TRBJ2-3, with D hard to call. The CDR3 totals 11 residues. V lost 8 bases and J lost 4, with 7 bases in between. This CDR3 is CASGWADTQYF. In DNA form, the CDR3 reads TGTGCCAGCGGATGGGCAGATACGCAGTATTTT.